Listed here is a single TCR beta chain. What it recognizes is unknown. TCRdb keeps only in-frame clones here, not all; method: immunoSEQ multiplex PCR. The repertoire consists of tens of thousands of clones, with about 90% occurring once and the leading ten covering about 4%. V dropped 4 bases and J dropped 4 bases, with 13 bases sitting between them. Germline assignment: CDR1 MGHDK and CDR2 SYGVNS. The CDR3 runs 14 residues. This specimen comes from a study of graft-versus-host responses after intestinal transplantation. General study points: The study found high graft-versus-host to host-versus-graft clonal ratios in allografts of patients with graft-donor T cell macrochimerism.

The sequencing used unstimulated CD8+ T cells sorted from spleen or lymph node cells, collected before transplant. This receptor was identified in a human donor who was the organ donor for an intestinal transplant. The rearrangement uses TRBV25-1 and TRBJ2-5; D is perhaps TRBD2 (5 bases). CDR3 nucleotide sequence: TGTGCCAGCAGTGCCGGGGAATGGGGAGAGACCCAGTACTTC. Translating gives CASSAGEWGETQYF.